The clone carrying this T cell receptor beta chain has just a few counts. As yet, its antigen is unknown. CFSE-labeled sorted T cells met regulatory or mature dendritic cells for around five days. Sequencing was performed with immunoSEQ multiplex PCR; in TCRdb, only in-frame clones are kept and a portion is missing. The table has some 11,000 clones, more than 75% seen once. The entry originates in a study of regulatory dendritic cells for organ transplantation. The germline V and J ends were trimmed by 4 bases and 1 base, with 7 bases remaining between them. CDR3 length: 13 amino acids. Per germline, CDR1 MNHEY and CDR2 SVGAGI.

This receptor was identified in a human donor in good health. The sequencing input was naive CD8+ T cells from blood cultured with regulatory dendritic cells. Subset: CD45RA+ naive T cells. J is TRBJ2-5 and V is TRBV6-5; no firm D call. CDR3 nucleotide sequence: TGTGCCAGCAGTTGGTACAGCCAAGAGACCCAGTACTTC. Translation: CASSWYSQETQYF.